A selection of T cell receptor beta chains follows, all from one sample in a study of T-cell reconstitution after alpha-beta-depleted transplantation in children. TCRdb analysed the PCR reads with MiXCR anew, one entry per CDR3 protein. This table holds 120,000 to 150,000 distinct CDR3 sequences, 8% to 10% found once. This specimen consisted of PBMCs, mostly from graft donor cells, obtained 180 days after TCRalphabeta/CD19-depleted stem cell transplant. These receptors were taken from a female patient aged 2-10 years who had a stem cell transplant for congenital amegakaryocytic thrombocytopenia, so the T cells may come from the graft donor. Both conserved end residues are part of each CDR3. A D gene is named only where the DNA matches it firmly. Expanded clones are given a class, and other clones once, few, many or no size at all.

cdr3_aa cdr3_nt clone_size d_call j_call v_call
CSARDYGRPRETQYF TGCAGTGCTAGAGATTACGGCAGGCCCAGAGAGACCCAGTACTTC few . TRBJ2-5 TRBV20-1
CSARTLAGGHYEQYF TGCAGTGCTAGGACCCTAGCGGGAGGGCACTACGAGCAGTACTTC many TRBD2 TRBJ2-7 TRBV20-1
CASSLLETQYF TGTGCCAGCAGTTTATTGGAGACCCAGTACTTC many . TRBJ2-5 TRBV12-3/TRBV12-4
CSARRDTQLLAKNIQYF TGCAGTGCTAGACGTGACACACAACTTTTAGCCAAAAACATTCAGTACTTC many . TRBJ2-4 TRBV20-1
CSARAPVYVSYNEQFF TGCAGTGCTAGAGCCCCCGTTTACGTCTCCTACAATGAGCAGTTCTTC . . TRBJ2-1 TRBV20-1
CASSPGNTIYF TGTGCCAGCTCACCTGGAAACACCATATATTTT few . TRBJ1-3 TRBV18
CASSRTEGGYNEQFF TGTGCCAGCAGCCGGACAGAGGGGGGATACAATGAGCAGTTCTTC many . TRBJ2-1 TRBV7-3
CASSFLRLPEKLFF TGTGCCAGCAGTTTTCTTCGCCTGCCTGAAAAACTGTTTTTT few . TRBJ1-4 TRBV12-3/TRBV12-4
CASSLGRGTDEQYF TGTGCCAGCAGCTTAGGCAGGGGCACGGACGAGCAGTACTTC few . TRBJ2-7 TRBV7-8
CASSSWRGGQETQYF TGTGCCAGCAGTTCTTGGCGGGGGGGGCAAGAGACCCAGTACTTC many TRBD2 TRBJ2-5 TRBV6-5
CASSLEAAYGYTF TGCGCCAGCAGCTTGGAGGCAGCCTATGGCTACACCTTC many . TRBJ1-2 TRBV5-1
CASSSIQGVPEAFF TGCGCCAGCAGCTCAATCCAGGGGGTTCCTGAAGCTTTCTTT many TRBD1 TRBJ1-1 TRBV5-1
CASSFGTTKFF TGTGCCAGCAGTTTCGGGACTACTAAGTTCTTC . TRBD2 TRBJ2-1 TRBV6-5
CSARLAGGYNEQFF TGCAGTGCCCGACTAGCGGGAGGGTACAATGAGCAGTTCTTC many TRBD2 TRBJ2-1 TRBV20-1
CSAGLGNGELFF TGCAGCGCAGGACTAGGCAACGGGGAGCTGTTTTTT few TRBD2 TRBJ2-2 TRBV29-1
CACRSYNEQFF TGTGCCTGCCGATCCTACAATGAGCAGTTCTTC many . TRBJ2-1 TRBV30
CASSLVPELSEQYF TGTGCCAGCAGCTTAGTCCCCGAATTGAGCGAGCAGTACTTC few . TRBJ2-7 TRBV7-2
CSAGELNNEKLFF TGCAGTGCAGGAGAATTGAATAATGAAAAACTGTTTTTT many . TRBJ1-4 TRBV20-1
CASSLRALGASASYGYTF TGTGCCAGCAGCTTAAGGGCTTTGGGGGCCTCGGCCTCATATGGCTACACCTTC many . TRBJ1-2 TRBV11-1
CASSLIRQGTASTDTQYF TGTGCCAGCAGCTTAATTAGGCAGGGGACCGCTAGCACAGATACGCAGTATTTT . . TRBJ2-3 TRBV7-3
CSASATNAYGYTF TGCAGTGCTAGTGCGACGAACGCCTATGGCTACACCTTC . . TRBJ1-2 TRBV20-1
CATWPGTSGNIYNEQFF TGTGCCACCTGGCCCGGGACTAGCGGCAATATCTACAATGAGCAGTTCTTC many TRBD2 TRBJ2-1 TRBV15
CASSQGLYRGRIPNQPQHF TGCGCCAGCAGCCAAGGACTGTACAGGGGGCGAATCCCCAATCAGCCCCAGCATTTT . TRBD1 TRBJ1-5 TRBV4-1
CASSLGKDSGNTIYF TGTGCCAGCAGTCTGGGCAAAGACTCTGGAAACACCATATATTTT many . TRBJ1-3 TRBV12-3/TRBV12-4
CAWSGHNNQPQHF TGTGCCTGGAGCGGACACAACAATCAGCCCCAGCATTTT few . TRBJ1-5 TRBV30
CASRSLRANEKLFF TGTGCCAGCAGAAGCCTCCGCGCTAATGAAAAACTGTTTTTT few . TRBJ1-4 TRBV5-6
CSVEPGQGTQYF TGCAGCGTTGAACCGGGACAGGGAACGCAGTATTTT many TRBD1 TRBJ2-3 TRBV29-1
CSAIDRDPYNQPQHF TGCAGTGCAATAGACCGGGACCCATACAATCAGCCCCAGCATTTT many . TRBJ1-5 TRBV20-1
CASSPLYQREFADTQYF TGTGCCAGCTCACCACTTTATCAGCGGGAGTTTGCAGATACGCAGTATTTT . TRBD2 TRBJ2-3 TRBV18